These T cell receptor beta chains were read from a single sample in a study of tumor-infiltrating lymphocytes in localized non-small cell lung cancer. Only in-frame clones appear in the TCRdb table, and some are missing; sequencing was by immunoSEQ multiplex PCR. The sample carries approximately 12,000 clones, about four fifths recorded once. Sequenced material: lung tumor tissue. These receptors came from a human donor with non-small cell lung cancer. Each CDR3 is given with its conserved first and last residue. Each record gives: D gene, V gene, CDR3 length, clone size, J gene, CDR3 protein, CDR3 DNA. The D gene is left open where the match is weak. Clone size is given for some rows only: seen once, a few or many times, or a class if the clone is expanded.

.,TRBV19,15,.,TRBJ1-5,CASSIYGGGTQPQHF,TGTGCCAGTAGTATTTACGGGGGAGGCACTCAGCCCCAGCATTTT
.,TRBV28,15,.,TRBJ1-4,CASSLPGFAREKLFF,TGTGCCAGCAGTTTGCCAGGGTTTGCGCGTGAAAAACTGTTTTTT
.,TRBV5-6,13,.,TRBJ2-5,CASSDRLVETQYF,TGTGCCAGCAGCGATCGACTAGTTGAGACCCAGTACTTC
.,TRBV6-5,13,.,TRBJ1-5,CASRSYSNQPQHF,TGTGCCAGCAGAAGTTATAGCAATCAGCCCCAGCATTTT
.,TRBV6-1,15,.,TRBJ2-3,CASSEAWKVTDTQYF,TGTGCCAGCAGTGAAGCTTGGAAAGTCACAGATACGCAGTATTTT
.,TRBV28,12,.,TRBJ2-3,CASSPYADTQYF,TGTGCCAGCAGCCCCTATGCGGATACGCAGTATTTT
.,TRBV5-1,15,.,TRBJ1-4,CASSWGGTVDEKLFF,TGCGCCAGCAGCTGGGGGGGGACTGTGGATGAAAAACTGTTTTTT
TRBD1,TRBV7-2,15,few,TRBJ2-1,CASSLDRGRGNEQFF,TGTGCCAGCAGCCTGGACAGGGGCAGGGGCAATGAGCAGTTCTTC
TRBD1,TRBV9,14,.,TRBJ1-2,CASSATGRSYGYTF,TGTGCCAGCAGCGCGACAGGGCGCAGCTATGGCTACACCTTC
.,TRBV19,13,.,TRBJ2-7,CASSIRTGYEQYF,TGTGCCAGTAGTATACGAACAGGCTACGAGCAGTACTTC
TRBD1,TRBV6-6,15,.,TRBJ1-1,CASSYSLTGKTEAFF,TGTGCCAGCAGTTACTCGCTGACAGGGAAAACTGAAGCTTTCTTT
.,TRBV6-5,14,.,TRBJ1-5,CASSLDSFTQPQHF,TGTGCCAGCAGTTTAGACAGCTTCACTCAGCCCCAGCATTTT
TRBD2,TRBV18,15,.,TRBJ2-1,CASSPGASGNNEQFF,TGTGCCAGCTCACCAGGGGCTAGCGGGAACAATGAGCAGTTCTTC
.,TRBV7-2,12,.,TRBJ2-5,CASSLVYETQYF,TGTGCCAGCAGCCTGGTGTACGAGACCCAGTACTTC
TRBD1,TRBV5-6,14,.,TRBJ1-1,CASSPTGPNTEAFF,TGTGCCAGCAGCCCGACAGGGCCGAACACTGAAGCTTTCTTT
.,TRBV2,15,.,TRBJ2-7,CASRHQPGGFHEQYF,TGTGCCAGCAGACACCAACCCGGCGGGTTCCACGAGCAGTACTTC
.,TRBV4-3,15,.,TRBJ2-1,CASSQVGKSYNEQFF,TGCGCCAGCAGCCAAGTAGGCAAGTCCTACAATGAGCAGTTCTTC
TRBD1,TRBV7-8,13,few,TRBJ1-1,CASSLDRGTEAFF,TGTGCCAGCAGCTTAGACAGGGGGACTGAAGCTTTCTTT
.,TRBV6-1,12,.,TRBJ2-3,CASTYSTDTQYF,TGTGCCAGCACTTATTCCACAGATACGCAGTATTTT
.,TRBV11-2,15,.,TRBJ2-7,CASSLVGGTSYEQYF,TGTGCCAGCAGCTTAGTTGGGGGGACCTCCTACGAGCAGTACTTC
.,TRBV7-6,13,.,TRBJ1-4,CASSLGGNEKLFF,TGTGCCAGCAGCTTAGGCGGGAATGAAAAACTGTTTTTT
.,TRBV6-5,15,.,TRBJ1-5,CASSGSLEANQPQHF,TGTGCCAGCAGTGGCTCTCTGGAAGCCAATCAGCCCCAGCATTTT
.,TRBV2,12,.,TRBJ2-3,CASTNQGNTQYF,TGTGCCAGCACTAATCAGGGGAATACGCAGTATTTT
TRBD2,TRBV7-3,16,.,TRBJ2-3,CASSPGLAGSTDTQYF,TGTGCCAGCAGCCCGGGACTAGCGGGGAGCACAGATACGCAGTATTTT
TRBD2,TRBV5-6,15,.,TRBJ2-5,CASSPLAGDKETQYF,TGTGCCAGCAGCCCCCTTGCGGGGGATAAAGAGACCCAGTACTTC
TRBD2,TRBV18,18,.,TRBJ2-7,CASSPVVAGALPTYEQYF,TGTGCCAGCTCACCAGTCGTAGCGGGAGCTCTCCCCACCTACGAGCAGTACTTC
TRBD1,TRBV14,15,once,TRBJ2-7,CASSQGRDRRYEQYF,TGTGCCAGCAGCCAAGGACGGGACAGGCGATACGAGCAGTACTTC
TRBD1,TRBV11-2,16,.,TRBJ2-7,CASSLTSRNRGYEQYF,TGTGCCAGCAGCTTAACGTCCCGGAACAGGGGCTACGAGCAGTACTTC
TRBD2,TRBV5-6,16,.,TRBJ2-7,CASSLGLSGRGYEQYF,TGTGCCAGCAGCTTGGGACTTAGCGGGAGGGGGTACGAGCAGTACTTC
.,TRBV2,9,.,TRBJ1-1,CAYKWEAFF,TGTGCCTATAAGTGGGAAGCTTTCTTT
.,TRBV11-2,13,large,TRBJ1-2,CASSLAASYGYTF,TGTGCCAGCAGCTTAGCAGCGAGCTATGGCTACACCTTC
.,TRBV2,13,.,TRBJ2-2,CASSAVARGELFF,TGTGCCAGCAGTGCGGTAGCGAGGGGGGAGCTGTTTTTT
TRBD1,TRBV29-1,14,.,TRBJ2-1,CSVSGTGILNEQFF,TGCAGCGTTTCCGGGACAGGGATTCTTAATGAGCAGTTCTTC
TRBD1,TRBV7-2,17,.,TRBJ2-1,CASSLARTGGLWNEQFF,TGTGCCAGCAGCTTAGCGCGGACAGGGGGCCTCTGGAATGAGCAGTTCTTC
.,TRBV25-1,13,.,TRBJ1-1,CASSEVRNTEAFF,TGTGCCAGCAGTGAAGTCAGGAACACTGAAGCTTTCTTT
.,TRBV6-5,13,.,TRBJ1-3,CASSGLSGNTIYF,TGTGCCAGCAGTGGTCTCTCTGGAAACACCATATATTTT
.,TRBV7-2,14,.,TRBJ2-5,CASSHTRGGETQYF,TGTGCCAGCAGCCACACTCGGGGTGGGGAGACCCAGTACTTC
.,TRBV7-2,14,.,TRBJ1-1,CASSLGAGNTEAFF,TGTGCCAGCAGCCTAGGGGCGGGGAACACTGAAGCTTTCTTT
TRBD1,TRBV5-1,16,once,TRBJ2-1,CASSLDRGEVFNEQFF,TGCGCCAGCAGCTTAGACAGGGGCGAGGTGTTCAATGAGCAGTTCTTC
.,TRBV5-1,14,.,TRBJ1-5,CASRRGEGDQPQHF,TGCGCCAGCAGAAGGGGTGAGGGGGATCAGCCCCAGCATTTT
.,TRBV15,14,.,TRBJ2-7,CATSVQGPGDEQYF,TGTGCCACCAGCGTCCAGGGTCCAGGAGACGAGCAGTACTTC
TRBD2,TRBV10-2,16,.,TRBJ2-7,CASSARGEGRSYEQYF,TGCGCCAGCAGCGCACGGGGGGAGGGGAGGTCCTACGAGCAGTACTTC
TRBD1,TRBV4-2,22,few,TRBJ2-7,CASSQEASYRDRAPILNYEQYF,TGTGCCAGCAGCCAAGAAGCGTCGTATCGGGACAGGGCCCCCATATTAAACTACGAGCAGTACTTC
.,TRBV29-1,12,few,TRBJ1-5,CSVAETNQPQHF,TGCAGCGTTGCGGAAACCAATCAGCCCCAGCATTTT
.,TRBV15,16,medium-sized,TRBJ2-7,CATSRDLGAQGGEQYF,TGTGCCACCAGCAGAGATCTGGGAGCGCAGGGCGGCGAGCAGTACTTC
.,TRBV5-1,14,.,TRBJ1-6,CASRYSNYNSPLHF,TGCGCCAGCAGGTACAGCAACTATAATTCACCCCTCCACTTT
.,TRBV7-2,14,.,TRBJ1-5,CASSLSGDNQPQHF,TGTGCCAGCAGCTTGAGCGGGGACAATCAGCCCCAGCATTTT
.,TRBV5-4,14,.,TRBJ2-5,CASSLAQLGETQYF,TGTGCCAGCAGCTTGGCCCAGCTCGGGGAGACCCAGTACTTC
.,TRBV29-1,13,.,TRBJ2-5,CSVERGSQETQYF,TGCAGCGTTGAAAGGGGATCACAAGAGACCCAGTACTTC
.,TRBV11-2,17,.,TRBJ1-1,CASSRRGGDLMNTEAFF,TGTGCCAGCAGCCGGAGGGGGGGGGACCTTATGAACACTGAAGCTTTCTTT
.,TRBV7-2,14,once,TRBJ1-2,CASSLVVSNYGYTF,TGTGCCAGCAGCTTAGTCGTCTCTAACTATGGCTACACCTTC
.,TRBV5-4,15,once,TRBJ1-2,CASSLALGTGNGYTF,TGTGCCAGCAGCTTGGCCCTAGGGACGGGGAATGGCTACACCTTC
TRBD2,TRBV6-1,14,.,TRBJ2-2,CASILAGVTGELFF,TGTGCCAGCATACTAGCGGGGGTCACCGGGGAGCTGTTTTTT